The present entry profiles one T cell receptor (beta chain) with its context. The data were obtained in a study of blood T cell repertoires in COVID-19. Only in-frame clones appear in the TCRdb table, and some are missing; sequencing was by immunoSEQ multiplex PCR. This table has about 12,000 clones, over 75% appearing once. There are 14 residues in the CDR3. Germline CDR1 is WSHSY and CDR2 is SAAADI. Trimming left V 6 bases short and J 1 base short, with 11 bases between. Sequencing was done on a sample of peripheral blood. This receptor was taken from a human donor in a cohort sampled during active COVID-19. The chain has TRBV10-2 and TRBJ2-3; the D gene is possibly TRBD2 (5 bases). In nucleotides, the CDR3 is TGCGCCAGCAGGGACTTACGACGCACAGATACGCAGTATTTT. Its protein product is CASRDLRRTDTQYF.